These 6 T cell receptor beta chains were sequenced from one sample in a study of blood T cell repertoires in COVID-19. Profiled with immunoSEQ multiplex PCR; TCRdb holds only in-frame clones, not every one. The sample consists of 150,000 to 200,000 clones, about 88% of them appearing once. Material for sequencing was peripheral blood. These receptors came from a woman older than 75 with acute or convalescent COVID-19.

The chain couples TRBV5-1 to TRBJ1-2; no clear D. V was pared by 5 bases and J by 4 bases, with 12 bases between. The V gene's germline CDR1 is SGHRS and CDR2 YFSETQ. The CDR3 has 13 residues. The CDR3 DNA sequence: TGCGCCAGCAGTTCCATACGGGGCTATGGCTACACCTTC. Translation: CASSSIRGYGYTF.

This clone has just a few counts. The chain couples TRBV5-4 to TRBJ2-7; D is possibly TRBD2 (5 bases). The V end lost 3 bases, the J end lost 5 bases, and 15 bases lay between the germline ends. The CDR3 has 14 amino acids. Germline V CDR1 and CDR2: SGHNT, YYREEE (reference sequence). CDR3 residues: CASSWTPGGDEQYF. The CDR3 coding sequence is TGTGCCAGCAGCTGGACCCCCGGAGGAGACGAGCAGTACTTC.

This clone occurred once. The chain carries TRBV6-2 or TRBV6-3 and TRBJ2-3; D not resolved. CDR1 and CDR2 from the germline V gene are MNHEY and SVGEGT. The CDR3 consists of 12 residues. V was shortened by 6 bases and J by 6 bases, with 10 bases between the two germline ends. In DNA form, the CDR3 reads TGTGCCAGCAGCCCAATCGGTGATACGCAGTATTTT. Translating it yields CASSPIGDTQYF.

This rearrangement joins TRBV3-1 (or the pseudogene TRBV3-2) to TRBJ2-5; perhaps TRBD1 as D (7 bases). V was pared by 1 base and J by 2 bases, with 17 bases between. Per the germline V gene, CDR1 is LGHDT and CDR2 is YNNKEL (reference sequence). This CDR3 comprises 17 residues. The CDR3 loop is CASSQALWRGPQETQYF. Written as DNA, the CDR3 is TGTGCCAGCAGCCAAGCTTTGTGGAGGGGGCCGCAAGAGACCCAGTACTTC.

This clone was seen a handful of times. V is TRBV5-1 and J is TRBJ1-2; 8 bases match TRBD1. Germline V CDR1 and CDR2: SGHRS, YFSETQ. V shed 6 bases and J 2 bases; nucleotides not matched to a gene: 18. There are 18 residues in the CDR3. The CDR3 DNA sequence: TGCGCCAGCACTATTGGCCGGGGGGCGCAGGGGGCCAACTATGGCTACACCTTC. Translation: CASTIGRGAQGANYGYTF.

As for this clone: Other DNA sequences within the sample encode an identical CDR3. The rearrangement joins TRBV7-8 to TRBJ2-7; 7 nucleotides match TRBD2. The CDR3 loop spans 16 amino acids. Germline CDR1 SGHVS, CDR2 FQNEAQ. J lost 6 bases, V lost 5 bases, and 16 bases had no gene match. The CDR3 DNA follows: TGTGCCAGCAGCGGGGATTGGGGGGGTCCCTCGCGCGAGCAGTACTTC. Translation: CASSGDWGGPSREQYF.